This passage covers 18 T cell receptor beta chains from one sample sequenced in a study of a mutant IDH1 vaccine in newly diagnosed glioma. Repertoires were generated with immunoSEQ multiplex PCR, while TCRdb's copy carries only in-frame clones and drops some. Among 50,000 to 85,000 clones listed, 84% were seen once. Their cognate antigens are unknown. Sample time point: week 23, last vaccination. The content of each vaccine dose was 300 ug of mutant IDH1 20-mer peptide, and topical imiquimod accompanied it. The starting material was PBMCs, obtained from a glioma patient whose treatment included an IDH1 peptide vaccine. The receptor source for this set is a man aged 18 to 35 with glioma.

This clone has more than one count but fewer than ten. The chain is built from TRBV9 and TRBJ1-4, with 7 bases aligning to TRBD1. Trimming cost V 4 bases and J 6 bases; bases outside gene matches: 6. CDR1 is SGDLS and CDR2 is YYNGEE in the germline V gene. The CDR3 is made up of 14 amino acids. This CDR3 reads CASSLTGVDEKLFF. CDR3 coding DNA: TGTGCCAGCAGCCTAACAGGGGTCGATGAAAAACTGTTTTTT.

The chain employs TRBV19 and TRBJ1-1, with 11 nucleotides matching TRBD1. Germline V gives CDR1 LNHDA, CDR2 SQIVND (reference sequence). The CDR3 length is 16 residues. After removal of 9 bases from V and 0 bases from J, the junction contained 9 bases not matched to a gene. CDR3 sequence (DNA): TGTGCCAGCAGGACAGGGGGCCGTAGGATGAACACTGAAGCTTTCTTT. The encoded protein is CASRTGGRRMNTEAFF. The variable domain in full, with the rest retrieved from reference TRBV19 and TRBJ1-1, is DGGITQSPKYLFRKEGQNVTLSCEQNLNHDAMYWYRQDPGQGLRLIYYSQIVNDFQKGDIAEGYSVSREKKESFPLTVTSAQKNPTAFYLCASRTGGRRMNTEAFFGQGTRLTVV.

The chain recombines TRBV5-1 with TRBJ1-2; perhaps TRBD1 as D (5 bases). The V gene's germline CDR1 is SGHRS and CDR2 YFSETQ. The CDR3 sequence is 16 residues long. V lost 3 bases and J lost 4, with 19 bases in between. The CDR3: CASSSRGSLVGYGYTF. CDR3 coding DNA: TGCGCCAGCAGCTCCCGGGGGTCTTTAGTCGGCTATGGCTACACCTTC.

The chain carries TRBV6-4 and TRBJ1-2; 10 nucleotides align to TRBD1. The length of the CDR3 is 14 residues. V shed 7 bases, J shed 7 bases, and the junction held 9 bases outside the gene matches. The germline CDR1 and CDR2 sequences are MRHNA and SNTAGT. CDR3 in amino acids: CASNPGQGFIGYTF. The CDR3 DNA reads TGTGCCAGCAATCCGGGACAGGGGTTCATTGGCTACACCTTC.

The V call is TRBV9, the J call TRBJ1-3; D is ambiguous. Germline CDR1 is SGDLS and CDR2 is YYNGEE. This CDR3 comprises 13 residues. V was clipped by 3 bases and J by 8 bases, with 12 bases between them. The DNA of the CDR3 is TGTGCCAGCAGCGACGGAGGTGGGGACACCATATATTTT. Protein product: CASSDGGGDTIYF.

The V call is TRBV6-5, the J call TRBJ1-1, with 8 nucleotides matching TRBD1. Germline V gives CDR1 MNHEY, CDR2 SVGAGI. Losses at the gene ends were 5 bases for V and 5 bases for J; bases not matched to a gene: 7. The CDR3 has 14 residues. The CDR3 here is CASSPSRGRTEAFF. CDR3 nucleotides: TGTGCCAGCAGTCCGTCCAGGGGGCGAACTGAAGCTTTCTTT.

The rearrangement uses TRBV25-1 and TRBJ2-7; D uncertain. CDR1 is MGHDK, CDR2 SYGVNS, per germline. The CDR3 consists of 14 residues. Trimming removed 4 bases at V and 2 bases at J, with 12 bases between. CDR3 sequence reads: CASSVFRGAYEQYF. CDR3 DNA sequence: TGTGCCAGCAGTGTCTTTCGCGGTGCCTACGAGCAGTACTTC.

The J gene is TRBJ1-2, the V gene TRBV7-3; 7 positions agree with TRBD1. The germline V gene has CDR1 SGHTA and CDR2 FQGTGA. This CDR3 comprises 16 residues. V dropped 6 bases and J dropped 0; count of bases not matched to a gene: 10. The DNA of the CDR3 is TGTGCCAGCAGGTCTCCGGGACAGCCAACTAACTATGGCTACACCTTC. Amino acid sequence: CASRSPGQPTNYGYTF.

This clone came up once. The chain couples TRBV6-5 to TRBJ2-7; the D gene is possibly TRBD1 (6 bases). The V gene's germline CDR1 is MNHEY and CDR2 SVGAGI. V was cut by 2 bases and J by 9 bases, with 20 bases left in between. The CDR3 has 15 amino acids. CDR3 protein: CASSYTFQQGAVQYF. The CDR3 DNA follows: TGTGCCAGCAGTTACACATTCCAACAGGGTGCAGTGCAGTACTTC.

A few counts support this clone. This sequence joins TRBV19 and TRBJ1-1, with D unresolved. This CDR3 has 13 amino acids. In germline, CDR1 is LNHDA, CDR2 SQIVND (reference sequence). Trimming cost V 1 base and J 1 base, with 4 bases left between them. The CDR3 DNA reads TGTGCCAGTAGTATAGTACCGAACACTGAAGCTTTCTTT. This sequence encodes CASSIVPNTEAFF. Together with reference TRBV19 and TRBJ1-1, the CDR3 gives the full variable domain: DGGITQSPKYLFRKEGQNVTLSCEQNLNHDAMYWYRQDPGQGLRLIYYSQIVNDFQKGDIAEGYSVSREKKESFPLTVTSAQKNPTAFYLCASSIVPNTEAFFGQGTRLTVV.

This clone has only one observation. The V and J genes are TRBV19 and TRBJ2-2; TRBD2 matches 11 bases. Trimming cost V 11 bases and J 5 bases; bases outside gene matches: 7. Germline CDR1 and CDR2: LNHDA and SQIVND (reference sequence). The CDR3 spans 14 residues. This CDR3 reads CASSTSGATGELFF. The CDR3 DNA is TGTGCCTCCTCGACTAGCGGGGCTACCGGGGAGCTGTTTTTT.

The chain combines TRBV13 with TRBJ1-2; D gene unclear. The CDR3 length is 15 residues. Germline V gene data show CDR1 as PRHDT and CDR2 as FYEKMQ (reference sequence). Trimming removed 1 base at V and 1 base at J, with 10 bases between. The CDR3 coding sequence is TGTGCCAGCAGCTTAGTTCAGAACCGTAACTATGGCTACACCTTC. Translation: CASSLVQNRNYGYTF.

The gene calls are TRBV4-3 and TRBJ2-7, with 9 bases that match TRBD2. The germline gives CDR1 LGHNA, CDR2 YSLEER. This CDR3 comprises 14 residues. With 4 bases clipped from V and 4 bases from J, the junction kept 5 bases outside the gene matches. CDR3: CASSLGLATYEQYF. The CDR3, as DNA: TGCGCCAGCAGCCTCGGACTAGCGACTTACGAGCAGTACTTC.

This clone came up once. The CDR3 nucleotides read TGTGCCAGTAGTATAACCTCCGGTCGCTCTGGAAACACCATATATTTT. It specifies CASSITSGRSGNTIYF. V usage is TRBV19 and J usage is TRBJ1-3; D not resolved. Trimming removed 2 bases from V and 0 bases from J, with 11 bases in between. Germline lookup yields CDR1 LNHDA and CDR2 SQIVND (reference sequence). This CDR3 spans 16 amino acids.

The rearrangement joins TRBV2 to TRBJ1-2; D ambiguous. The CDR3 spans 13 residues. Germline V gene lookup returns CDR1 SNHLY and CDR2 FYNNEI. V was clipped by 8 bases and J by 1 base, with 11 bases between them. CDR3 in DNA: TGTGCCAGCGCCCCCGAGCTTAACTATGGCTACACCTTC. Translating it yields CASAPELNYGYTF.

This chain links TRBV5-4 with TRBJ1-1, with D possibly TRBD1 on 5 matching bases. The CDR3 extends over 14 amino acids. CDR1 is SGHNT, CDR2 YYREEE, per germline (reference sequence). Trimming took 3 bases from V and 0 from J, leaving 9 bases between them. The CDR3 nucleotides read TGTGCCAGCAGCTCGGGACCGATGAACACTGAAGCTTTCTTT. Protein product: CASSSGPMNTEAFF.

The chain couples TRBV7-9 to TRBJ2-2, with D uncertain. The CDR3 consists of 16 residues. Trimming removed 5 bases at V and 7 bases at J, with 20 bases between. Germline-derived CDR1 and CDR2 are SEHNR and FQNEAQ (reference sequence). CDR3 sequence reads: CASSTRPAGEGGELFF. As DNA, the CDR3 is TGTGCCAGCAGCACCCGACCCGCTGGGGAAGGCGGGGAGCTGTTTTTT.

The rearrangement links TRBV2 to TRBJ2-3; weak D call: TRBD2 (5 bases). The V gene's germline CDR1 is SNHLY and CDR2 FYNNEI. The CDR3 is 15 residues long. V was pared by 4 bases and J by 2 bases, with 13 bases between. CDR3 DNA: TGTGCCAGCAGTGCGCCGACTATCCTCACAGATACGCAGTATTTT. It translates to CASSAPTILTDTQYF.